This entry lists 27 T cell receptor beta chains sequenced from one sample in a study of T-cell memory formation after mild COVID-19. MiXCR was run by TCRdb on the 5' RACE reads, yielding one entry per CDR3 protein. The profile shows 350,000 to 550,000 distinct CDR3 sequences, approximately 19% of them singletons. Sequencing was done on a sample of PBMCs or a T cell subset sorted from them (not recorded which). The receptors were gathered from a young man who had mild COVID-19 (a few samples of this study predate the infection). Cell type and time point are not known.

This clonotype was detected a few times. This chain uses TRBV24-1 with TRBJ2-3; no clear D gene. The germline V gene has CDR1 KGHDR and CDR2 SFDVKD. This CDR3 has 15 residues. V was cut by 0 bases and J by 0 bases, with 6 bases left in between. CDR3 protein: CATSDLSSSTDTQYF. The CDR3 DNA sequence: TGTGCCACCAGTGATTTGAGTTCTAGCACAGATACGCAGTATTTT.

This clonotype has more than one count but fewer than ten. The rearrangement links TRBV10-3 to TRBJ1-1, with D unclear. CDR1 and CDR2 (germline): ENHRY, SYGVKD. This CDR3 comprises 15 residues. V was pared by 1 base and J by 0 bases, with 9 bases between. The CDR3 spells CAISEFSEMNTEAFF. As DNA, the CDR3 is TGTGCCATCAGTGAGTTCTCAGAGATGAACACTGAAGCTTTCTTT.

The CDR3 DNA is TGTGCCAGCTCAAAGACAGGGCTTTACGGTGAAGCTTTCTTT. Protein product: CASSKTGLYGEAFF. The chain recombines TRBV18 with TRBJ1-1; 7 bases map to TRBD1. J lost 7 bases, V lost 5 bases, and 10 bases had no gene match. This CDR3 spans 14 amino acids. Germline CDR1 is KGHSH and CDR2 is LQKENI.

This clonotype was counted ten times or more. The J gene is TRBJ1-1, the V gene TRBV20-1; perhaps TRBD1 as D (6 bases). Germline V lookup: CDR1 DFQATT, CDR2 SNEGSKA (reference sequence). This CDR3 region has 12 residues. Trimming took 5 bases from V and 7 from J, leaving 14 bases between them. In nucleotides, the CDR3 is TGCAGTGCTGGGGGACAATTACTTGAAGCTTTCTTT. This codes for CSAGGQLLEAFF.

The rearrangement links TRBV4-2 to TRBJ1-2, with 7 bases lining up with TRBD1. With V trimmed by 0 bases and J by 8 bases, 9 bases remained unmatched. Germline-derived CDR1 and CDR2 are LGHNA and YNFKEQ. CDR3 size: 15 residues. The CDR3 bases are TGTGCCAGCAGCCAAGAAAGTACAGGGGAAGTAGGCTACACCTTC. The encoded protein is CASSQESTGEVGYTF.

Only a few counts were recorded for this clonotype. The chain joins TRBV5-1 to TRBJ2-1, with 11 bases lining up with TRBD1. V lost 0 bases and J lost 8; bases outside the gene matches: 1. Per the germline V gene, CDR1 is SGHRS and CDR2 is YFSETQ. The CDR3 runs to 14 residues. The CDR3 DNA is TGCGCCAGCAGCTTGGGGACAGGGGGCGATGAGCAGTTCTTC. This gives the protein CASSLGTGGDEQFF.

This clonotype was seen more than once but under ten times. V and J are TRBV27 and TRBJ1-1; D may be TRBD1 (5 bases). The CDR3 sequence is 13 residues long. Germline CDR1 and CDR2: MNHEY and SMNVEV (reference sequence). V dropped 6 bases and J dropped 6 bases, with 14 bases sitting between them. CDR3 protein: CASSDVGTSEAFF. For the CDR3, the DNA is TGTGCCAGCAGCGACGTCGGGACGTCTGAAGCTTTCTTT.

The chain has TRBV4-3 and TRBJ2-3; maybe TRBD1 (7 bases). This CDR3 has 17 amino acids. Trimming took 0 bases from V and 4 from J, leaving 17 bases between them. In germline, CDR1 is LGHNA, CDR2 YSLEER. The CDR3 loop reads CASSQDWRGLGADTQYF. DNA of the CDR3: TGCGCCAGCAGCCAAGATTGGAGGGGGCTAGGAGCAGATACGCAGTATTTT.

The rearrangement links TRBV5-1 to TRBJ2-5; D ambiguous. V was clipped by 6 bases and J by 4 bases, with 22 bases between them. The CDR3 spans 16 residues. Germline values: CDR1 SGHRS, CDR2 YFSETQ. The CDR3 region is CASTAYPTDGVETQYF. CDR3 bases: TGCGCCAGCACGGCGTACCCCACCGATGGGGTAGAGACCCAGTACTTC.

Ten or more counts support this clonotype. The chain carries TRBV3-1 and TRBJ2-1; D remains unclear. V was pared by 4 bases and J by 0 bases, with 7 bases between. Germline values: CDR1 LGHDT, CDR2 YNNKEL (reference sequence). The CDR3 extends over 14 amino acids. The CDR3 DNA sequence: TGTGCCAGCAGCCTTCCCAGCTCCTACAATGAGCAGTTCTTC. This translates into CASSLPSSYNEQFF.

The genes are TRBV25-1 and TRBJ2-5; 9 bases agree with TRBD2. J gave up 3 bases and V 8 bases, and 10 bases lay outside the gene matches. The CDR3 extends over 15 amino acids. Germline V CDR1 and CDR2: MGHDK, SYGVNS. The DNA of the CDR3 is TGTGCCAGCGTTACCCCGACTAGCGGCGAAGAGACCCAGTACTTC. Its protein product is CASVTPTSGEETQYF.

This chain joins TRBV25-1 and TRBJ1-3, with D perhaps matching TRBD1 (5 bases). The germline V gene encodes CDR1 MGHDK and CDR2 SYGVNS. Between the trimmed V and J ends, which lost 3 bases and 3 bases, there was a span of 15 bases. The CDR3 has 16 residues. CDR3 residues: CASSDGTDLGGNTIYF. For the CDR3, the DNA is TGTGCCAGCAGTGATGGGACCGATCTTGGTGGAAACACCATATATTTT.

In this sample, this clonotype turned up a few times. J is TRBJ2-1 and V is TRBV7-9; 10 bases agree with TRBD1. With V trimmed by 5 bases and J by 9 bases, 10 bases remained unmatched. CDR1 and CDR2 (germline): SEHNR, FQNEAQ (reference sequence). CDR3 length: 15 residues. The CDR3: CASSRTIRTGGEQFF. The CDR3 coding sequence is TGTGCCAGCAGCCGAACAATCCGGACAGGGGGTGAGCAGTTCTTC. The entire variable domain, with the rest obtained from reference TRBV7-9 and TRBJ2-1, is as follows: DTGVSQNPRHKITKRGQNVTFRCDPISEHNRLYWYRQTLGQGPEFLTYFQNEAQLEKSRLLSDRFSAERPKGSFSTLEIQRTEQGDSAMYLCASSRTIRTGGEQFFGPGTRLTVL.

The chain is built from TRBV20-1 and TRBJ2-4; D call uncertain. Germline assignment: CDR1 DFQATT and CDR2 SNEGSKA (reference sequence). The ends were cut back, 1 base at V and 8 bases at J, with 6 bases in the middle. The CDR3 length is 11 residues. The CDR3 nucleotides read TGCAGTGCTAGAGCCTCGGACATTCAGTACTTC. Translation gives CSARASDIQYF.

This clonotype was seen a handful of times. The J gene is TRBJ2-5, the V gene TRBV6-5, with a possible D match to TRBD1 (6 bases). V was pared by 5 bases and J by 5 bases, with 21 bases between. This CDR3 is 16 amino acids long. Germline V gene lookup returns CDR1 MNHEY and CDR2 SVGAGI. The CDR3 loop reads CASSPRGQGSWETQYF. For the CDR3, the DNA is TGTGCCAGCAGTCCCAGGGGCCAAGGGAGCTGGGAGACCCAGTACTTC.

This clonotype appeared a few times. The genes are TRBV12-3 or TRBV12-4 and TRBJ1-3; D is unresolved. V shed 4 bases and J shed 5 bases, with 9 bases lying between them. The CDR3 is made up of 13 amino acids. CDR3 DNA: TGTGCCAGCAGTTCAGAGGGAAGAAACACCATATATTTT. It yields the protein CASSSEGRNTIYF.

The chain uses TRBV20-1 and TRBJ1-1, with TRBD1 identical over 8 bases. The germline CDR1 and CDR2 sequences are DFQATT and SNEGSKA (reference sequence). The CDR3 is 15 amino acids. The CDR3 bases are TGCAGAGGCGGACAGGGAGGAGGAAGGGGCACTGAAGCTTTCTTT. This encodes CRGGQGGGRGTEAFF.

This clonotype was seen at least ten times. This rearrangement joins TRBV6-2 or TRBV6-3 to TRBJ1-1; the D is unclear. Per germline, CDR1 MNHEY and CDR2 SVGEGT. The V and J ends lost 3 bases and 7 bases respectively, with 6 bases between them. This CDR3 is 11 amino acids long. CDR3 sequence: CASSYYGEAFF. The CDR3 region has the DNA TGTGCCAGCAGTTATTACGGTGAAGCTTTCTTT.

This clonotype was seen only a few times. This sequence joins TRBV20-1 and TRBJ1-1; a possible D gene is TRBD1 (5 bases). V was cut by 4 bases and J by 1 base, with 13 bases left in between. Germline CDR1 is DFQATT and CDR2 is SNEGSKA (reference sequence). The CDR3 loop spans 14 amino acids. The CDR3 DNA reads TGCAGTGCTAAGGAAGGGGCCCAGAACACTGAAGCTTTCTTT. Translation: CSAKEGAQNTEAFF.

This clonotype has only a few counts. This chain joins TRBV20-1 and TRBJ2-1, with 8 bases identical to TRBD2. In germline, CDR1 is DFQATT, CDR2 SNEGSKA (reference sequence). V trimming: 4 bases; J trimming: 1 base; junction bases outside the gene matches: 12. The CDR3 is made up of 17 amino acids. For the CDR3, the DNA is TGCAGTGCTAATACGGGGGGGGCCTGGAGGTCCTACAATGAGCAGTTCTTC. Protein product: CSANTGGAWRSYNEQFF.

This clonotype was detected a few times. CDR3 sequence (DNA): TGCGCCAGCAGCTCCAGAGGAGGGCAGTCCTCATCCGAGCAGTTCTTC. Amino acids: CASSSRGGQSSSEQFF. This chain uses TRBV4-1 with TRBJ2-1, with a possible D match to TRBD2 (6 bases). This CDR3 is built from 16 residues. Germline-derived CDR1 and CDR2 are MGHRA and YSYEKL. The ends were cut back, 5 bases at V and 10 bases at J, with 24 bases in the middle.

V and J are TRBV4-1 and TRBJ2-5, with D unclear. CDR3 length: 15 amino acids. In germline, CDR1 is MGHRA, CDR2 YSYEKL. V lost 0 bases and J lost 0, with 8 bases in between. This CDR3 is CASSQDLKNQETQYF. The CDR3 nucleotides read TGCGCCAGCAGCCAAGATCTGAAGAACCAAGAGACCCAGTACTTC.

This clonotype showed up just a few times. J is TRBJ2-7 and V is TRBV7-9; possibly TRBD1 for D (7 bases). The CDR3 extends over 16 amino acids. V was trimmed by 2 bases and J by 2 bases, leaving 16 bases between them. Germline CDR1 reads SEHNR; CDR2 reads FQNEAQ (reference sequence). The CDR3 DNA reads TGTGCCAGCAGCTTATCGCGCGGGACAGTAGCCTACGAGCAGTACTTC. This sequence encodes CASSLSRGTVAYEQYF.

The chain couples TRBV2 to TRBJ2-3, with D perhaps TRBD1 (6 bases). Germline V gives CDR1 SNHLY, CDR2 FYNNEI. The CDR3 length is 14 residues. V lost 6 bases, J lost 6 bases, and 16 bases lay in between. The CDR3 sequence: CASSPGTQGDTQYF. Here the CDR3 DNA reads TGTGCCAGCAGCCCCGGGACCCAGGGGGATACGCAGTATTTT.

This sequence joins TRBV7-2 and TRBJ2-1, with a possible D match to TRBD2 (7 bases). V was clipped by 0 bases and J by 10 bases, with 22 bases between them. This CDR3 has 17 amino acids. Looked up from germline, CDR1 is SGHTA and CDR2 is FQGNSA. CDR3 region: CASSLALGGGGLREQFF. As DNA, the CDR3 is TGTGCCAGCAGCTTAGCGCTGGGTGGCGGGGGCCTAAGGGAGCAGTTCTTC.

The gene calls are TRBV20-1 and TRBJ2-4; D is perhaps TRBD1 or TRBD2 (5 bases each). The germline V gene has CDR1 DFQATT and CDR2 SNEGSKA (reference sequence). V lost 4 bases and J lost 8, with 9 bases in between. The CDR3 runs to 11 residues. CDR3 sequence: CSAMGRDIQYF. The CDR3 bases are TGCAGTGCTATGGGGCGGGACATTCAGTACTTC.

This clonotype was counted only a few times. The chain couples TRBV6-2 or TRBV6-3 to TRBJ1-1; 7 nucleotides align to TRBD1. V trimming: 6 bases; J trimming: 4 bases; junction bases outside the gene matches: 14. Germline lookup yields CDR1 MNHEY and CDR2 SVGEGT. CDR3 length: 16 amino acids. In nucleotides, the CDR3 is TGTGCCAGCAGACGCAGGGGGACGGGTTTGGGCACTGAAGCTTTCTTT. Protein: CASRRRGTGLGTEAFF.